A single sample is the source of the 30 T cell receptor beta chains below, sequenced in a study of radiotherapy plus CTLA-4 blockade in lung cancer. Clones were read by immunoSEQ multiplex PCR, and TCRdb kept only the in-frame ones, dropping some. Here the sample spans 100,000 to 150,000 clones, about four fifths being singletons. The source was peripheral blood, collected from a patient treated with radiotherapy plus ipilimumab. The receptors come from a human donor with non-small cell lung cancer who had a partial response to radiotherapy plus ipilimumab.

The chain recombines TRBV7-2 with TRBJ1-4, with TRBD1 identical over 9 bases. In germline, CDR1 is SGHTA, CDR2 FQGNSA. V shed 5 bases and J 7 bases; nucleotides not matched to a gene: 8. CDR3 size: 15 residues. The CDR3 DNA reads as TGTGCCAGCAGCGCTCAACAGGGGGCAGGTGAAAAACTGTTTTTT. This encodes CASSAQQGAGEKLFF.

The chain links TRBV9 to TRBJ2-3; D may be TRBD2 (6 bases). Trimming took 3 bases from V and 5 from J, leaving 16 bases between them. Per the germline V gene, CDR1 is SGDLS and CDR2 is YYNGEE. The CDR3 runs to 15 residues. The CDR3 reads CASSALAERGDTQYF. The CDR3 nucleotides read TGTGCCAGCAGCGCACTAGCAGAACGAGGAGATACGCAGTATTTT.

V and J are TRBV28 and TRBJ1-1, with TRBD1 as a possible D gene (5 bases). Germline CDR1 MDHEN, CDR2 SYDVKM. The V end lost 1 base, the J end lost 5 bases, and 11 bases lay between the germline ends. This CDR3 is 14 amino acids long. This CDR3 is CASSLLEGRTEAFF. CDR3 DNA: TGTGCCAGCAGTTTATTGGAGGGGAGAACTGAAGCTTTCTTT.

Comments on this clone: At one boundary the junction diverges from the germline segment, which might be a read error. The chain employs TRBV7-7 and TRBJ2-1; D unclear. Germline V gene sequence: CDR1 SSHAT, CDR2 FNYEAQ (reference sequence). The CDR3 runs to 13 residues. The CDR3: CASSSPPSNEQFF. The CDR3 DNA reads TGTGCTAGCAGCTCCCCCCCTAGCAATGAGCAGTTCTTC.

The V gene is TRBV19, the J gene TRBJ2-1, with TRBD2 as a possible D gene (6 bases). CDR1 and CDR2 (germline): LNHDA, SQIVND (reference sequence). Trimming removed 4 bases from V and 6 bases from J, with 13 bases in between. CDR3 length: 14 amino acids. Here the CDR3 DNA reads TGTGCCAGTAGTAGGGGTAGCGGCGTCAATGAGCAGTTCTTC. It is translated as CASSRGSGVNEQFF.

The chain is built from TRBV5-1 and TRBJ2-7, with 8 positions matching TRBD1. V shed 2 bases and J 4 bases; nucleotides not matched to a gene: 5. The CDR3 extends over 14 amino acids. Germline V lookup: CDR1 SGHRS, CDR2 YFSETQ. The CDR3 loop reads CASSFLGQEYEQYF. In nucleotides, the CDR3 is TGCGCCAGCAGCTTTTTGGGACAGGAGTACGAGCAGTACTTC.

This chain joins TRBV19 and TRBJ2-5, with TRBD2 matching over 10 bases. The CDR3 contains 17 residues. Unmatched junction bases numbered 11, after V lost 6 bases and J lost 1 base. Looked up from germline, CDR1 is LNHDA and CDR2 is SQIVND (reference sequence). This CDR3 reads CASSLAGGHPLQETQYF. The DNA of the CDR3 is TGTGCCAGTAGCTTAGCGGGAGGACACCCCCTCCAAGAGACCCAGTACTTC.

This chain links TRBV30 with TRBJ1-1, with D hard to call. Trimming removed 0 bases from V and 3 bases from J, with 8 bases in between. Germline V CDR1 and CDR2: GTSNPN, SVGIG (reference sequence). The CDR3 is made up of 13 amino acids. CDR3 coding DNA: TGTGCCTGGAGTGTGCGGAGGGACACTGAAGCTTTCTTT. It is translated as CAWSVRRDTEAFF.

The CDR3 DNA reads as TGTGCCAGCAGTTTAATACAGGGGGCTGGGGACACTGAAGCTTTCTTT. Translated: CASSLIQGAGDTEAFF. The rearrangement joins TRBV28 to TRBJ1-1, with 9 bases aligning to TRBD1. The germline gives CDR1 MDHEN, CDR2 SYDVKM. Trimming removed 2 bases from V and 3 bases from J; junction bases left unmatched: 7. The CDR3 is 16 residues long.

J is TRBJ2-1 and V is TRBV5-6; 12 nucleotides match TRBD2. The CDR3 is 15 residues long. The germline gives CDR1 SGHDT, CDR2 YYEEEE. V shed 1 base, J shed 12 bases, and the junction held 8 bases outside the gene matches. The CDR3 here is CASSLTSSGRAAQFF. In DNA, the CDR3 is TGTGCCAGCAGCTTGACGTCTAGCGGGAGGGCCGCGCAGTTCTTC.

The rearrangement uses TRBV27 and TRBJ2-2; D may be TRBD2 (5 bases). This CDR3 is 13 amino acids long. Trimming removed 4 bases from V and 6 bases from J, with 9 bases in between. Germline lookup yields CDR1 MNHEY and CDR2 SMNVEV (reference sequence). The CDR3 is CASSSAGPGELFF. The CDR3 DNA sequence: TGTGCCAGCAGTTCCGCGGGCCCCGGGGAGCTGTTTTTT.

The rearrangement links TRBV18 to TRBJ2-2, with 8 positions matching TRBD2. With V trimmed by 5 bases and J by 1 base, 6 bases remained unmatched. The V gene's germline CDR1 is KGHSH and CDR2 LQKENI. The CDR3 has 16 residues. The CDR3 reads CASSTPGGENTGELFF. The CDR3 DNA reads as TGTGCCAGCTCAACCCCCGGGGGGGAGAACACCGGGGAGCTGTTTTTT. Drawing the rest from reference TRBV18 and TRBJ2-2, the complete variable domain is NAGVMQNPRHLVRRRGQEARLRCSPMKGHSHVYWYRQLPEEGLKFMVYLQKENIIDESGMPKERFSAEFPKEGPSILRIQQVVRGDSAAYFCASSTPGGENTGELFFGEGSRLTVL.

A word on this clone: Germline and junction disagree at one end, which may indicate a read error. V usage is TRBV7-7 and J usage is TRBJ2-2; D unresolved. Germline-derived CDR1 and CDR2 are SSHAT and FNYEAQ (reference sequence). CDR3 length: 12 amino acids. The CDR3 DNA follows: TGTGCTAGCACCCCGTTGACCGGGGAGCTGTTTTTT. It translates to CASTPLTGELFF.

This chain joins TRBV18 and TRBJ1-2, with D perhaps TRBD1 (6 bases). CDR1 KGHSH and CDR2 LQKENI come from the germline V gene. The CDR3 loop spans 18 amino acids. V shed 1 base and J shed 2 bases, with 20 bases lying between them. The CDR3 bases are TGTGCCAGCTCACCACTGGGCCAGGGGTTACGTTTAAACTATGGCTACACCTTC. Translated: CASSPLGQGLRLNYGYTF.

In this sample, this clone turned up a few times. The chain recombines TRBV2 with TRBJ2-7; 12 bases agree with TRBD2. The CDR3 covers 15 residues. The V and J ends lost 3 bases and 5 bases, in that order; junction bases with no gene match: 5. The germline CDR1 and CDR2 sequences are SNHLY and FYNNEI. CDR3 in amino acids: CASSETSGRVNEQYF. For the CDR3, the DNA is TGTGCCAGCAGTGAGACTAGCGGGAGAGTCAACGAGCAGTACTTC.

Only one count was recorded for this clone. V and J are TRBV11-2 and TRBJ2-7; D remains ambiguous. The CDR3 totals 13 residues. Between the trimmed V and J ends, which lost 2 bases and 0 bases, there was a span of 5 bases. From germline, CDR1 is SGHAT and CDR2 FQNNGV. In DNA form, the CDR3 reads TGTGCCAGCAGCTTAACAGTCTCCTACGAGCAGTACTTC. Its protein product is CASSLTVSYEQYF.

The chain joins TRBV27 to TRBJ2-1, with D possibly matching TRBD2 (5 bases). V was pared by 8 bases and J by 6 bases, with 14 bases between. Germline V CDR1 and CDR2: MNHEY, SMNVEV (reference sequence). The CDR3 has 13 residues. In DNA, the CDR3 is TGTGCCAGCTCTAACCGGGGTTTCAATGAGCAGTTCTTC. Its translation: CASSNRGFNEQFF.

The rearrangement links TRBV28 to TRBJ1-2; 8 bases map to TRBD1. J gave up 8 bases and V 6 bases, and 17 bases lay outside the gene matches. The CDR3 totals 16 residues. Germline V gene data show CDR1 as MDHEN and CDR2 as SYDVKM. CDR3 residues: CASRIPMGQARRGYTF. CDR3 nucleotides: TGTGCCAGCAGGATACCAATGGGACAGGCCCGCCGCGGCTACACCTTC.

The rearrangement joins TRBV5-1 to TRBJ2-5, with 14 nucleotides matching TRBD2. There are 18 residues in the CDR3. V trimming: 4 bases; J trimming: 5 bases; junction bases outside the gene matches: 13. CDR1 SGHRS and CDR2 YFSETQ come from the germline V gene. This CDR3 reads CASSTGTSGGALSETQYF. The CDR3 nucleotides read TGCGCCAGCAGCACCGGGACTAGCGGGGGCGCACTTTCCGAGACCCAGTACTTC.

The chain carries TRBV5-6 and TRBJ1-2; no definite D call. Trimming removed 0 bases at V and 4 bases at J, with 13 bases between. Germline V lookup: CDR1 SGHDT, CDR2 YYEEEE. This CDR3 comprises 15 residues. This CDR3 is CASSLVEGKGYGYTF. The CDR3 nucleotides read TGTGCCAGCAGCTTGGTAGAGGGTAAGGGCTATGGCTACACCTTC.

J is TRBJ2-1 and V is TRBV19; 8 positions agree with TRBD2. CDR3 length: 15 residues. The trim removed 3 bases at V and 7 bases at J, leaving 8 bases unmatched. CDR1 is LNHDA and CDR2 is SQIVND in the germline V gene (reference sequence). This CDR3 is CASSISSGRANEQFF. CDR3 nucleotides: TGTGCCAGTAGTATCTCGAGCGGGAGAGCGAATGAGCAGTTCTTC.

This chain connects TRBV6-6 to TRBJ2-7, with D possibly TRBD2 on 6 matching bases. V lost 5 bases to trimming and J lost 4 bases, with 21 bases between them. Germline V gene lookup returns CDR1 MNHNY and CDR2 SVGAGI (reference sequence). The CDR3 is 16 amino acids. CDR3 in amino acids: CASSRPRTEGEYEQYF. DNA of the CDR3: TGTGCCAGCAGTCGGCCGAGAACGGAGGGAGAATACGAGCAGTACTTC.

In its sample, this clone was seen many times. The rearrangement joins TRBV7-9 to TRBJ2-7; the match to TRBD2 covers 11 bases. Germline CDR1 and CDR2: SEHNR and FQNEAQ (reference sequence). The CDR3 length is 16 residues. V was clipped by 0 bases and J by 2 bases; unmatched bases: 3. For the CDR3, the DNA is TGTGCCAGCAGCTTAGCTAGCGGGAGGGCCGCCTACGAGCAGTACGTC. Amino acid sequence: CASSLASGRAAYEQYV.

This clone was counted a few times. V usage is TRBV19 and J usage is TRBJ1-5; the D gene is possibly TRBD1 (6 bases). Trimming cost V 3 bases and J 11 bases, with 14 bases left between them. Per germline, CDR1 LNHDA and CDR2 SQIVND (reference sequence). This CDR3 spans 13 amino acids. The CDR3 loop reads CASSMYETGTQHF. The CDR3 DNA reads TGTGCCAGTAGTATGTACGAGACAGGAACCCAGCATTTT.

The chain employs TRBV5-6 and TRBJ2-5; 11 bases fit TRBD2. CDR1 SGHDT and CDR2 YYEEEE come from the germline V gene. V was clipped by 2 bases and J by 2 bases; unmatched bases: 5. CDR3 length: 16 amino acids. The chain's CDR3 is CASSLPGLAAQETQYF. The CDR3 DNA reads as TGTGCCAGCAGCTTACCGGGACTAGCGGCTCAAGAGACCCAGTACTTC.

The chain carries TRBV5-1 and TRBJ2-7, with TRBD1 as a possible D gene (5 bases). Trimming shortened V by 4 bases and J by 11 bases, and 19 bases separated the two germline ends. The CDR3 is made up of 13 amino acids. Germline V CDR1 and CDR2: SGHRS, YFSETQ. CDR3 region: CASSSKGHGKKYV. Written as DNA, the CDR3 is TGCGCCAGCAGCAGTAAGGGGCACGGAAAGAAGTACGTC.

The chain joins TRBV6-6 to TRBJ2-3, with 9 bases lining up with TRBD2. V lost 11 bases, J lost 5 bases, and 11 bases stayed unmatched. The CDR3 length is 14 residues. CDR1 and CDR2 (germline): MNHNY, SVGAGI (reference sequence). The CDR3 nucleotides read TGTGCCGGCGCGGGAGCGGGAGGTGAAGATACGCAGTATTTT. Translation gives CAGAGAGGEDTQYF.

The chain carries TRBV13 and TRBJ2-7; possible D gene TRBD1, 5 bases. The CDR3 loop spans 14 amino acids. The V end lost 0 bases, the J end lost 3 bases, and 9 bases lay between the germline ends. Germline V lookup: CDR1 PRHDT, CDR2 FYEKMQ (reference sequence). The CDR3 DNA is TGTGCCAGCAGCTTAGGGGACGGACACTACGAGCAGTACTTC. It yields the protein CASSLGDGHYEQYF.

This clone was detected only once. The chain employs TRBV30 and TRBJ2-5, with a possible D match to TRBD2 (7 bases). The germline CDR1 and CDR2 sequences are GTSNPN and SVGIG (reference sequence). Trimming took off 5 bases at V and 4 bases at J, with 17 bases between the two ends. The CDR3 has 14 amino acids. The CDR3 DNA sequence: TGTGCCTGGGGAAATCGGGGGGCGGGAGAGACCCAGTACTTC. It translates to CAWGNRGAGETQYF.

The J gene is TRBJ2-5, the V gene TRBV19, with 7 bases aligning to TRBD1. From germline, CDR1 is LNHDA and CDR2 SQIVND (reference sequence). The CDR3 contains 15 residues. V trimming: 5 bases; J trimming: 2 bases; junction bases outside the gene matches: 8. Here the CDR3 reads CASSRNPGQQETQYF. CDR3 coding DNA: TGTGCCAGTAGTCGGAACCCGGGACAGCAAGAGACCCAGTACTTC.